Listed below are T cell receptor beta chains from one sample, sequenced in a study of HIV-infected children after antiretroviral therapy interruption. MiXCR, run by TCRdb on the 3' RACE reads, gives a single entry per CDR3 protein. The table includes about 15,000 distinct CDR3 sequences, around 3.2% detected once. Source: CD45RA+ CD4+ T cells from PBMCs, taken from a donor given antiretroviral therapy, either interrupted or continuous. The receptors shown here come from a child between 2 and 17 years old with HIV. CDR3s include the opening cysteine and the closing phenylalanine or tryptophan. The D gene is left open where the match is weak. The size of a clone is reported for some rows only, either as once, few or many, or as a class for expanded clones.

d_call	v_call	j_call	clone_size	cdr3_nt	cdr3_aa
TRBD2	TRBV7-3	TRBJ2-5	many	TGTGCCAGCAGCCTTACAGGGACTAGCCAAGAGACCCAGTACTTC	CASSLTGTSQETQYF
TRBD1	TRBV15	TRBJ2-1	many	TGTGCCACCAGCAGGGACAGGCACTACAATGAGCAGTTCTTC	CATSRDRHYNEQFF
-	TRBV30	TRBJ2-1	many	TGTGCCTGGAGTAACTCGGGTATTGAGCAGTTCTTC	CAWSNSGIEQFF
-	TRBV12-3/TRBV12-4	TRBJ1-1	many	TGTGCCAGCAGCCCAGGGTTCGGGGAAGCTTTCTTT	CASSPGFGEAFF
-	TRBV28	TRBJ1-4	many	TGTGCCAGCAGTTTAAGGTCGGGGGGGTCAACGAAACTGTTTTTT	CASSLRSGGSTKLFF
-	TRBV24-1	TRBJ2-5	medium-sized	TGTGCCACCAGTGATCGGACTAAAGAGACCCAGTACTTC	CATSDRTKETQYF
TRBD1	TRBV5-5	TRBJ2-1	-	TGTGCCAGCAGCTTCCCCTCCGTGAGCGGACAGGGTCCCAATGAGCAGTTCTTC	CASSFPSVSGQGPNEQFF
TRBD1	TRBV6-6	TRBJ1-1	many	TGTGCCAGCAGTAGGGTCCCGGGACAGGGGGCTTGGAACACTGAAGCTTTCTTT	CASSRVPGQGAWNTEAFF
-	TRBV10-3	TRBJ2-6	many	TGTGCCATCCGCCAAGGGGCGTTAAGCTTCTCTGGGGCCAACGTCCTGACTTTC	CAIRQGALSFSGANVLTF
-	TRBV18	TRBJ2-1	many	TGTGCCAGCTCACCATATGAGAACAATGAGCAGTTCTTC	CASSPYENNEQFF
-	TRBV19	TRBJ1-4	many	TGTGCCAGCCGTAGACAGTTTGCCAATGAAAAACTGTTTTTT	CASRRQFANEKLFF
-	TRBV7-3	TRBJ2-2	many	TGTGCCAGCAGCCCCGGGGGTGGGGCCGGGGAGCTGTTTTTT	CASSPGGGAGELFF
-	TRBV5-1	TRBJ2-1	many	TGCGCCAGCAGCCTTGAGGCGAATGAGCAGTTCTTC	CASSLEANEQFF